This TCR beta chain comes out of a study of graft-versus-host responses after intestinal transplantation. Whole-study context: Anti-thymocyte globulin was used for induction in all recipients, who then took tacrolimus and steroids for roughly 3 years.

Profiled with immunoSEQ multiplex PCR; TCRdb holds only in-frame clones, not every one. The data show tens of thousands of clones, 85% to 95% seen once. Germline V CDR1 and CDR2: MNHNY, SVGAGI (reference sequence). This CDR3 has 16 residues. J was trimmed by 1 base and V by 1 base; bases with no gene match: 3. This chain links TRBV6-6 with TRBJ2-1; 8 bases map to TRBD2. The starting material was PBMCs, obtained roughly 760 days after a first intestinal transplant, on the day of a second. The source of this sequence is a human patient who received an intestinal transplant, so some T cells may come from the graft donor. The DNA for the CDR3 is TGTGCCAGCAGTTACTTACCTAGCGGGTCCTACAATGAGCAGTTCTTC. Its protein is CASSYLPSGSYNEQFF.